This entry lists 5 T cell receptor beta chains sequenced from one sample in a study of blood T cell repertoires in COVID-19. Sequenced by immunoSEQ multiplex PCR; TCRdb stores in-frame clones only, minus some. The table records some 250,000 clones, around 85% of them present only once. The material sequenced was PBMCs or T cells enriched from blood (not recorded which). All receptors derive from a woman aged 40 to 49 with acute COVID-19.

The V and J genes are TRBV27 and TRBJ2-7; 8 bases fit TRBD1. CDR1 is MNHEY and CDR2 is SMNVEV in the germline V gene (reference sequence). There are 12 residues in the CDR3. The V gene end was trimmed by 8 bases and the J gene end by 7 bases; junction bases not matched to a gene: 7. Here the CDR3 reads CASWTGTEEQYF. Written as DNA, the CDR3 is TGTGCCAGCTGGACAGGGACCGAAGAGCAGTACTTC.

The chain links TRBV9 to TRBJ1-1, with D unclear. Germline CDR1 is SGDLS and CDR2 is YYNGEE. The CDR3 loop spans 14 amino acids. The ends were cut back, 3 bases at V and 1 base at J, with 10 bases in the middle. In nucleotides, the CDR3 is TGTGCCAGCAGCGCCTGGCAAACGAACACTGAAGCTTTCTTT. Protein product: CASSAWQTNTEAFF.

This rearrangement joins TRBV19 to TRBJ1-1; 11 bases line up with TRBD1. From germline, CDR1 is LNHDA and CDR2 SQIVND (reference sequence). This CDR3 comprises 16 residues. V lost 5 bases to trimming and J lost 5 bases; unmatched junction nucleotides: 10. The CDR3 sequence: CASSAAGTGGRTEAFF. CDR3 sequence (DNA): TGTGCCAGTAGTGCAGCCGGGACAGGGGGAAGGACTGAAGCTTTCTTT. Variable domain in full (rest from reference TRBV19 and TRBJ1-1): DGGITQSPKYLFRKEGQNVTLSCEQNLNHDAMYWYRQDPGQGLRLIYYSQIVNDFQKGDIAEGYSVSREKKESFPLTVTSAQKNPTAFYLCASSAAGTGGRTEAFFGQGTRLTVV.

CDR3 residues: CASRFTRDEQFF. The DNA for the CDR3 is TGTGCCAGCAGATTTACACGGGATGAGCAGTTCTTC. The chain is built from TRBV7-9 and TRBJ2-1; D remains ambiguous. Germline assignment: CDR1 SEHNR and CDR2 FQNEAQ (reference sequence). This CDR3 region has 12 residues. With 6 bases removed from V and 8 bases from J, the gap between germline ends came to 11 bases.

The rearrangement uses TRBV5-1 and TRBJ2-7, with a weak D call TRBD2 (6 bases). CDR1 SGHRS and CDR2 YFSETQ come from the germline V gene. Trimming stripped 6 bases from V and 1 base from J, with 14 bases between. This CDR3 is built from 14 residues. The CDR3 here is CASTPTGESYEQYF. The CDR3 region has the DNA TGCGCCAGCACCCCAACGGGGGAGTCCTACGAGCAGTACTTC.